Below, one T cell receptor beta chain is given with its context. Its antigen is unknown. No base quality information exists; no much larger clone differs at one position. The library came from the immunoSEQ multiplex PCR assay. For the multiplex PCR, a mixture combining 60 forward primers for TCR Vbeta segments and 13 reverse primers for TCR Jbeta segments was used. The CDR3 region of rearranged TCR beta genes was amplified from genomic DNA by a multiplex PCR assay. The amplified TCR beta libraries were sequenced on the Illumina HiSeq System as 87-base-pair reads. In the authors' own workflow: In a later analysis, some 80 million unique TCR beta chains were counted across the approximately 640 repertoires, and approximately 9.9 million of these chains were shared by at least two donors. To remove PCR and sequencing errors, raw reads were error-corrected and collapsed into unique sequences using a nearest-neighbor algorithm that merged closely related sequences. Alignment of CDR3 sequences to IMGT reference sequences was used to assign V, D and J gene segments. Each retained sequence needed at least a six-nucleotide match to both a V gene segment and a J gene segment. Rearrangements were called productive when the CDR3 lacked stop codons and stayed in frame with V and J; all others were non-productive. CDR3 was defined by IMGT convention, running from the second conserved V-encoded cysteine to the conserved J-encoded phenylalanine. In an earlier analysis of more than 550 of the donors, sequences lacking an unambiguous match to a single V gene segment were excluded. An earlier analysis of a few hundred of the donors called V segments functional above 56.7% productive rearrangements and segregating when the between-donor standard deviation exceeded 5%. To diagnose cytomegalovirus status from the catalog of TCR beta chain sequences, a statistical classification framework was built. A later analysis assigned V and J genes by comparing TCR nucleotide sequences with IMGT/GENE-DB human TR gene sequences. The TCRdist pipeline was used in a later analysis to assign CDR3 sequences and most-parsimonious VDJ recombination scenarios. In a later analysis, each TCR beta chain was defined by its CDR3 amino acid sequence together with its V-gene family, and reads lacking a unique V-gene family were excluded. To address suspected cross-contamination and a sequencing artifact, a later analysis removed under 600 highly shared, low-generation-probability nucleotide sequences. A later analysis calculated a clonal expansion index for each public chain from normalized within-repertoire ranks of inferred template counts. In a later analysis, generation probabilities were computed with a VDJ recombination model fitted to out-of-frame rearrangements, and the resulting probabilities were checked against IGoR. In a later analysis, TCR-TCR, TCR-HLA and TCR-CMV co-occurrence was scored with hypergeometric tests, and a repertoire-size bias correction was applied to TCR pairs. To estimate false discovery rates, a later analysis permuted the HLA or CMV assignments 20 times. A later analysis grouped co-occurring TCRs with DBSCAN, adding TCRdist sequence similarity when clustering within HLA-allele-positive subsets. Co-occurrence clustering excluded repertoires with fewer than 30,000 or more than 120,000 public chains, plus five with anomalous nucleotide sharing. In TCRdb, the immuneACCESS table is reduced to in-frame sequences with V and J assigned. These tables do not hold every clone; where another copy was compared, an unresolved V gene accounts for under half, and the others remain unexplained. That table furnishes V, J and clone size, whereas the DNA furnished D and trimming. The sample records 150,000 to 200,000 clones, about 65% of which are singletons. Approximately 4.5% of the sample is held by the ten biggest clonotypes.

The data are from a study of cytomegalovirus exposure and HLA in healthy donors (dated by TCRdb to between 2016 and 2019). Background on the whole study: According to an earlier analysis of several hundred of the donors, about 179 million T cells yielded roughly 110 million unique TCR beta sequences and about 300 Gb of sequence data. All discovery cohort repertoires had been generated using a single sequencing platform. In a later genetic analysis, genome-wide SNP genotypes for about 65% of the 666 donors were used, and that subset was treated as a discovery cohort. Typing coverage varied by locus: roughly 629-630 donors for A, B, C, DRB1 and DQB1; approximately 560 for DQA1; more than 600 for DPA1; about 450 for DPB1. A later analysis re-examined previously published TCR beta repertoires from just over 650 donors and added high-resolution HLA genotyping to investigate patterns of TCR occurrence. Across approximately 400 genotyped donors of the cohort, an average of roughly 200,000 unique TCR beta nucleotide sequences per donor were sequenced, and roughly 17% of those sequences were non-productive. The study aimed to test whether signatures of past pathogen exposure could be identified by cataloging public T cell receptors. About 320 gigabases of sequencing data and tens of millions of unique TCR sequences were included in an early release covering about 600 HLA-typed donors. Class I and class II HLA loci were covered by the typing at four-digit resolution. Donor age, sex, ethnicity and CMV serostatus were compiled alongside the repertoire data. Of the roughly 400 genotyped donors, about 80% fell in the genetic ancestry cluster associated with self-reported Caucasian donors. To predict cytomegalovirus infection status, the study combined high-throughput TCR immunosequencing, statistical association of individual TCRs with disease status, and machine learning. Using immunosequencing, the study profiled T cell repertoires from roughly 650 subjects and related those repertoires to cytomegalovirus serostatus. Rather than using new phenotypic data, the later analysis identified candidate immune exposures from TCR beta sequences and from how often those sequences occurred across donors. A few DR-DQ haplotypes were treated as single units for association and clustering because of strong linkage in the cohort. Along with the roughly 700-subject first cohort, a separate validation cohort of over a hundred different subjects was used. In an earlier analysis of over 550 of the donors, high-throughput TCR beta sequencing was used to judge whether each TCR beta V gene segment behaved as functional or pseudogenic. Summary of the overall study and its limitations: A total of 150 to 200 TCR beta chains were listed by the study as associated with cytomegalovirus. In this cohort, only TCR beta chains were sequenced, and detectable features were limited by the absence of alpha or paired-chain data. Presence/absence analyses assumed roughly uniform sequencing depth across donors, an assumption that may not hold. In vitro tests confirmed that a few of the cytomegalovirus-associated TCR beta chains recognize cytomegalovirus antigens. A group of highly shared sequence variants was considered likely to be a technical artifact of the sequencing pipeline. Broadly in line with IMGT annotations, most TCR beta V segments showed up in productive rearrangements about 87% or about 30% of the time in an earlier analysis of 587 of the donors. A later analysis associated roughly 17,000 TCR beta sequences with specific HLA alleles at a false discovery rate of 0.05. Because HLA typing was missing for some donors at each locus, association tests included only the typed subset. According to a later analysis, TCR association rates differed among HLA loci, with DRB1 alleles showing the most associated TCRs and HLA-C alleles showing the fewest. Linkage disequilibrium might explain the correlated functional status among segregating V segments, but an unknown experimental factor could not be excluded. When HLA alleles, especially DR and DQ, strongly co-occurred, attributing TCR associations to individual alleles was difficult. Over 15 rarely observed V segments, including chromosome 9 orphons, were excluded from the earlier analysis of approximately 500 of the donors because counts were too low. According to a later analysis, most CMV-associated TCR beta chains appeared to be HLA-restricted, and the HLA associations seemed to be driven largely by CMV exposure. According to a later genetic analysis, donors in an Asian-associated ancestry cluster had fewer N-insertions in productive TCRs than the roughly 700-donor mean. The only immune exposure information available for the cohort was CMV serostatus. A further reported finding was that TCR beta sequences accurately predicted the HLA-A and HLA-B alleles for most subjects in the first cohort. In a later analysis, several top co-occurrence clusters were reported to appear linked to parvovirus B19, influenza, CMV and Epstein-Barr virus. The authors suggested that the approach could potentially be generalized to other disease states and immunological phenotypes. Cytomegalovirus status was reported to be diagnosed by the classifier with high specificity and sensitivity in both the original and validation cohorts. An association between a missense DCLRE1C variant and V-gene and J-gene trimming of TCR beta chains was found in a later genetic analysis and replicated in an independent cohort. Most TCR sequences were observed very rarely across donors, whereas some public TCRs were present in many individuals. A later analysis found that HLA-associated TCR beta chains were more clonally expanded and had lower generation probabilities than equally common non-associated chains.

The cohort was made up of 500 to 800 healthy bone marrow donors. Cohort members were all nominally healthy when sampled, although unrecorded immune exposures were likely present. The donor tested CMV seropositive, placing the donor among the roughly 270 seropositive members of the cohort. Every donor gave a peripheral blood sample, and the peripheral blood mononuclear cells from that sample were used for TCR beta sequencing. Genomic DNA extraction from the blood cell samples was performed with the Qiagen DNeasy Blood Extraction Kit. The sample taken for sequencing was PBMCs. This receptor was identified in a woman aged 18-29 years in good health and CMV-seropositive.

The CDR3 protein is CASSQVIGSEQYF. The bases are TGCGCCAGCAGCCAAGTAATCGGGTCCGAGCAGTACTTC. The sequence is built from TRBV4-1 and TRBJ2-5; no confident D gene assignment can be made. The end of the DNA is better explained by TRBJ2-7, so the J call may be wrong. The CDR3 holds 13 amino acids from the cysteine to the phenylalanine. Only the CDR3 region is kept as DNA, spanning 39 bases read in frame from base 1. Per the germline V gene, MGHRA is the CDR1 and YSYEKL is the CDR2.